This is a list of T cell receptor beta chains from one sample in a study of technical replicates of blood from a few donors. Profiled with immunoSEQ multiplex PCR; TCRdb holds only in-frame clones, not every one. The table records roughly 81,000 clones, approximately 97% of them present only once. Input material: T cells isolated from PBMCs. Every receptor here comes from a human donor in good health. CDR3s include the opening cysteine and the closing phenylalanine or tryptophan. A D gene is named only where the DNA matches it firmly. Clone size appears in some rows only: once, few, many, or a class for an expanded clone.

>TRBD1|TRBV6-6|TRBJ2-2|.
CASSLGTANTGELFF
TGTGCCAGCAGCCTCGGGACAGCGAACACCGGGGAGCTGTTTTTT
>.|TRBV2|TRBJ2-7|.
CASNSPTFYEQYF
TGTGCCAGCAACTCTCCCACGTTCTACGAGCAGTACTTC
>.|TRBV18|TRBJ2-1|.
CASSPQVGRIRGEDNEQFF
TGTGCCAGCTCACCACAGGTCGGAAGAATTAGGGGCGAGGACAATGAGCAGTTCTTC
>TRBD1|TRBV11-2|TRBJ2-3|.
CASSTGQGTDTQYF
TGTGCCAGCAGCACAGGACAGGGGACAGATACGCAGTATTTT
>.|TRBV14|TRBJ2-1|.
CASSPLGKGRSYNEQFF
TGTGCCAGCAGCCCCCTCGGGAAGGGCCGGTCCTACAATGAGCAGTTCTTC
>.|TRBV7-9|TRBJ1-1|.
CASSQTVFTEAFF
TGTGCCAGCAGCCAGACAGTATTCACTGAAGCTTTCTTT
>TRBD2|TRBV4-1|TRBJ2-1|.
CASSQKGLAGDNEQFF
TGCGCCAGCAGCCAAAAGGGACTAGCGGGAGACAATGAGCAGTTCTTC
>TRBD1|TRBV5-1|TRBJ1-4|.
CASRDRGTNEKLFF
TGCGCCAGCAGGGACAGGGGGACTAATGAAAAACTGTTTTTT
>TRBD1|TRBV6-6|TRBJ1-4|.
CASSYGTAEKLFF
TGTGCCAGCAGTTACGGGACAGCTGAAAAACTGTTTTTT
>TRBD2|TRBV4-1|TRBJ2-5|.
CASSQVPGLAEETQYF
TGCGCCAGCAGCCAAGTTCCGGGACTAGCGGAAGAGACCCAGTACTTC
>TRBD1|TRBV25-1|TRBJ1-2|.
CASSGRDRGPYGYTF
TGTGCCAGCAGTGGAAGGGACAGGGGCCCATATGGCTACACCTTC
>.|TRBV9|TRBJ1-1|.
CASSAPPGEVSTEAFF
TGTGCCAGCAGCGCCCCACCGGGGGAGGTTAGCACTGAAGCTTTCTTT
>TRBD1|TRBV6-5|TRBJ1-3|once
CASSYSRTGRHTIYF
TGTGCCAGCAGTTACTCTCGGACAGGGCGGCACACCATATATTTT
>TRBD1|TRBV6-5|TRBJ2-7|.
CASNEGFTGAEQYF
TGTGCCAGCAACGAGGGGTTCACAGGGGCCGAGCAGTACTTC
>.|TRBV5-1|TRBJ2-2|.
CASSTENTGELFF
TGCGCCAGTTCCACAGAGAACACCGGGGAGCTGTTTTTT
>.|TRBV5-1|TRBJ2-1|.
CASSSGTGWVSSYNEQFF
TGCGCCAGCAGCAGTGGAACAGGGTGGGTATCCTCCTACAATGAGCAGTTCTTC
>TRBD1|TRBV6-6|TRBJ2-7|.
CASSYSGTDLGEQYF
TGTGCCAGCAGTTACTCTGGGACAGATTTGGGCGAGCAGTACTTC
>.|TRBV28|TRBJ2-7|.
CASKGTPLTYEQYF
TGTGCCAGCAAAGGGACACCGCTTACCTACGAGCAGTACTTC
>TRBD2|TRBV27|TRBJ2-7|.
CASSWTSGYYEQYF
TGTGCCAGCAGTTGGACTAGCGGTTACTACGAGCAGTACTTC
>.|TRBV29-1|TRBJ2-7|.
CSVKATGYEQYF
TGCAGCGTTAAGGCTACGGGCTACGAGCAGTACTTC
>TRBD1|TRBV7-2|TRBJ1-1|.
CASSLPDRGREAFF
TGTGCCAGCAGCTTACCGGACAGGGGGCGAGAAGCTTTCTTT
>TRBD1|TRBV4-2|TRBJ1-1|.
CASSQETGPPFAFF
TGTGCCAGCAGCCAAGAGACAGGGCCCCCTTTCGCTTTCTTT
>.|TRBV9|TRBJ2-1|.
CASSVGEAVYNEQFF
TGTGCCAGCAGCGTAGGGGAGGCGGTCTACAATGAGCAGTTCTTC
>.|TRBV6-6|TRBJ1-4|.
CASRNMTSHNEKLFF
TGTGCCAGCAGAAACATGACAAGCCACAATGAAAAACTGTTTTTT
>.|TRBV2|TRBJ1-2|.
CASSELLGGSGYTF
TGTGCCAGCAGTGAATTGTTGGGAGGGTCGGGCTACACCTTC
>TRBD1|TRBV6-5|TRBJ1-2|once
CASTPGTGDGYTF
TGTGCCAGCACCCCGGGGACAGGTGACGGCTACACCTTC
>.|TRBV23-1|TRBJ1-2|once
CASSQPGDSRGYTF
TGCGCCAGCAGCCAGCCAGGGGATTCGAGGGGCTACACCTTC
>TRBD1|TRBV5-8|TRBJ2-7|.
CASSPRDRPYEQYF
TGTGCCAGCAGCCCAAGGGACAGACCCTACGAGCAGTACTTC
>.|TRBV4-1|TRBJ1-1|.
CASSRTEVNTEAFF
TGCGCCAGCAGCCGGACGGAGGTGAACACTGAAGCTTTCTTT
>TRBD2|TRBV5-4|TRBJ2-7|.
CASSFSGGFEQYF
TGTGCCAGCAGCTTCAGCGGGGGGTTCGAGCAGTACTTC
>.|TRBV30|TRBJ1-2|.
CAWKRPGSNYGYTF
TGTGCCTGGAAACGTCCAGGTTCTAACTATGGCTACACCTTC
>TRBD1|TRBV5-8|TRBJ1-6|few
CASYRTGVNSPLHF
TGTGCCAGCTATCGGACAGGGGTAAATTCACCCCTCCACTTT
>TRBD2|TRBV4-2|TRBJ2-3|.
CASSQDSLAGGTSTDTQYF
TGTGCCAGCAGCCAAGATAGTCTAGCGGGAGGGACCAGCACAGATACGCAGTATTTT
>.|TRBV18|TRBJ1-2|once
CASSPAEGVYGYTF
TGTGCCAGCTCACCAGCAGAGGGGGTTTATGGCTACACCTTC
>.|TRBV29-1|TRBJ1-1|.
CSVLGGDQVEAFF
TGCAGCGTCCTAGGGGGGGATCAAGTTGAAGCTTTCTTT
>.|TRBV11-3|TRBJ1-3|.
CASSLRGMAGNTIYF
TGTGCCAGCAGCTTGCGGGGGATGGCGGGAAACACCATATATTTT
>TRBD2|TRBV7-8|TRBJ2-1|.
CASSLTVAAGGEQFF
TGTGCCAGCAGTCTCACGGTAGCGGCGGGGGGTGAGCAGTTCTTC
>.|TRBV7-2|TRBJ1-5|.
CASSSYDQPQHF
TGTGCCAGCAGCTCCTATGATCAGCCCCAGCATTTT
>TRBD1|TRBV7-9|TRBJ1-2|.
CASSPPMGQGGGYTF
TGTGCCAGCAGCCCACCGATGGGACAGGGAGGCGGCTACACCTTC
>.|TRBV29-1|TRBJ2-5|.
CSFTGSQETQYF
TGCAGCTTTACAGGGTCTCAAGAGACCCAGTACTTC
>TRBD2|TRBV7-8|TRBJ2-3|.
CASSRRGGDPDTQYF
TGTGCCAGCAGCCGTCGGGGGGGGGACCCAGATACGCAGTATTTT
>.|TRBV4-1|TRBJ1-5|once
CASSLLRTGNQPQHF
TGCGCCAGCAGCCTACTTCGGACAGGCAATCAGCCCCAGCATTTT